This T cell receptor (beta chain) was observed in a study of blood T cell repertoires in COVID-19. The assay was immunoSEQ multiplex PCR, and TCRdb's table has in-frame clones only and misses some. The profile shows some 99,000 clones, about 78% of them singletons. The CDR3 consists of 14 residues. The V gene end was trimmed by 7 bases and the J gene end by 8 bases; junction bases not matched to a gene: 12. The V gene's germline CDR1 is LNHDA and CDR2 SQIVND (reference sequence). The J gene is TRBJ1-2, the V gene TRBV19; 8 bases are a match to TRBD1. Material: peripheral blood. The clonotype comes from a human donor in a cohort sampled during active or convalescent COVID-19. CDR3 sequence (DNA): TGTGCCAGTAACAGAGTTCAGGGGGCTGGGGGCTACACCTTC. Translated: CASNRVQGAGGYTF.